This passage covers 9 T cell receptor beta chains from one sample sequenced in a study of shared T cell receptors in the human thymus. The protocol was immunoSEQ multiplex PCR, while the TCRdb copy is restricted to in-frame clones and leaves out a portion. Of hundreds of thousands of clones in the sample, approximately 80% are singletons; the top ten hold about 0.014%. Separately, the same data were catalogued under a study of human thymus T cells.

What was sequenced was thymocytes. Source of these receptors: a boy in the first two years of life with a congenital heart defect.

This rearrangement joins TRBV29-1 to TRBJ2-5; D is unresolved. Trimming took off 5 bases at V and 0 bases at J, with 10 bases between the two ends. Germline values: CDR1 SQVTM, CDR2 ANQGSEA. The CDR3 has 13 residues. The CDR3 region is CSVPGPDQETQYF. The CDR3 DNA sequence: TGCAGCGTTCCAGGCCCCGACCAAGAGACCCAGTACTTC. The variable domain in full, with the rest retrieved from reference TRBV29-1 and TRBJ2-5, is SAVISQKPSRDICQRGTSLTIQCQVDSQVTMMFWYRQQPGQSLTLIATANQGSEATYESGFVIDKFPISRPNLTFSTLTVSNMSPEDSSIYLCSVPGPDQETQYFGPGTRLLVL.

This clone was seen more than once but under ten times. This sample also contains other DNA sequences that code for the same CDR3. The CDR3 loop is CASSISGRAYNEQFF. CDR3 bases: TGTGCCAGTAGTATATCCGGGAGGGCCTACAATGAGCAGTTCTTC. The chain is built from TRBV19 and TRBJ2-1; 8 bases line up with TRBD2. Germline V gene lookup returns CDR1 LNHDA and CDR2 SQIVND (reference sequence). V was pared by 2 bases and J by 2 bases, with 2 bases of the junction left unmatched. This CDR3 region has 15 residues.

The V call is TRBV7-2, the J call TRBJ2-1, with 8 bases identical to TRBD2. This CDR3 contains 14 residues. V was pared by 8 bases and J by 6 bases, with 9 bases of the junction left unmatched. Germline V lookup: CDR1 SGHTA, CDR2 FQGNSA. The CDR3 nucleotides are TGTGCCAGCTCGGATCCCGCGGGAGGCAATGAGCAGTTCTTC. It codes for CASSDPAGGNEQFF.

The gene calls are TRBV27 and TRBJ2-2; TRBD2 matches at 15 bases. CDR1 is MNHEY and CDR2 is SMNVEV in the germline V gene (reference sequence). Trimming cost V 4 bases and J 1 base; bases outside gene matches: 4. The CDR3 spans 18 residues. The CDR3 is CASSSGTSGRQNTGELFF. In DNA form, the CDR3 reads TGTGCCAGCAGTTCCGGGACTAGCGGGAGGCAGAACACCGGGGAGCTGTTTTTT.

V usage is TRBV12-5 and J usage is TRBJ1-5, with 7 bases that match TRBD1. J gave up 0 bases and V 3 bases, and 8 bases lay outside the gene matches. The germline V gene has CDR1 LGHNT and CDR2 FRNRAP. The length of the CDR3 is 17 residues. The DNA for the CDR3 is TGTGCTAGTGGTTTTCGACAGGGACTTTATAGCAATCAGCCCCAGCATTTT. As protein: CASGFRQGLYSNQPQHF.

The chain employs TRBV4-3 and TRBJ2-1; D might be TRBD1 (6 bases). The V gene lost 0 bases and the J gene lost 12 bases, with 18 bases spanning the gap. CDR1 is LGHNA and CDR2 is YSLEER in the germline V gene. This CDR3 contains 15 residues. CDR3 bases: TGCGCCAGCAGCCAAGATGGTAGTAGGACAGACGGGCAGTTCTTC. This translates into CASSQDGSRTDGQFF.

This chain links TRBV4-3 with TRBJ2-1; D uncertain. Trimming stripped 0 bases from V and 6 bases from J, with 9 bases between. CDR1 is LGHNA, CDR2 YSLEER, per germline. The CDR3 consists of 14 residues. The DNA for the CDR3 is TGCGCCAGCAGCCAAGATCAACAGTCCAATGAGCAGTTCTTC. As protein: CASSQDQQSNEQFF.

The chain couples TRBV14 to TRBJ2-7; tentatively, D is TRBD2 (6 bases). Trimming removed 4 bases from V and 3 bases from J, with 16 bases in between. The CDR3 has 15 amino acids. Germline V gene sequence: CDR1 SGHDN, CDR2 FVKESK. DNA of the CDR3: TGTGCCAGCAGCCCTCCCGGGACTGGAATCTACGAGCAGTACTTC. Protein sequence: CASSPPGTGIYEQYF. The full variable domain, with the rest looked up from reference TRBV14 and TRBJ2-7, is EAGVTQFPSHSVIEKGQTVTLRCDPISGHDNLYWYRRVMGKEIKFLLHFVKESKQDESGMPNNRFLAERTGGTYSTLKVQPAELEDSGVYFCASSPPGTGIYEQYFGPGTRLTVT.

The table lists this clone with a few counts. V usage is TRBV7-9 and J usage is TRBJ2-3; 8 nucleotides align to TRBD2. CDR1 is SEHNR, CDR2 FQNEAQ, per germline (reference sequence). With 1 base clipped from V and 3 bases from J, the junction kept 9 bases outside the gene matches. This CDR3 comprises 17 residues. CDR3: CASSLGPSAGVTDTQYF. The CDR3, as DNA: TGTGCCAGCAGCTTAGGTCCATCAGCGGGAGTGACAGATACGCAGTATTTT.